The 6 T cell receptor beta chains below come from one sample, sequenced in a study of tumor-infiltrating lymphocytes in oesophageal squamous cell carcinoma. TCRdb re-analysed the PCR reads in MiXCR, keeping a single row per CDR3 protein. The table has about 20,000 distinct CDR3 sequences, over 40% seen once. Input material: normal esophageal tissue next to the tumor. The origin of the receptors is a female donor with esophageal squamous cell carcinoma.

By frequency in the sample, this clonotype is medium-sized. V gene TRBV6-6 combines with J gene TRBJ2-5; TRBD1 aligns across 8 bases. Germline CDR1 and CDR2: MNHNY and SVGAGI (reference sequence). The CDR3 runs to 15 residues. The ends lost 0 bases at V and 4 bases at J; junction bases unmatched: 4. The CDR3 DNA follows: TGTGCCAGCAGTTACTCGGGACAGGATATAGAGACCCAGTACTTC. Translation: CASSYSGQDIETQYF.

This clonotype was seen at least ten times. A much more abundant neighbour one base away suggests this may be a read error. This sequence joins TRBV24-1 and TRBJ2-7, with D unclear. Trimming took off 1 base at V and 7 bases at J, with 16 bases between the two ends. The germline V gene has CDR1 KGHDR and CDR2 SFDVKD. The length of the CDR3 is 15 residues. CDR3 in DNA: TGTGCCACCAGTGATTTTTATGCTCGGGTCAATGAGCAGTACTTC. Protein product: CATSDFYARVNEQYF.

This clonotype was recorded once. J is TRBJ2-6 and V is TRBV7-2; the D is unclear. V lost 1 base and J lost 4, with 14 bases in between. The CDR3 is 17 amino acids. Germline CDR1 SGHTA, CDR2 FQGNSA. In DNA form, the CDR3 reads TGTGCCAGCAGCTTAGACTCGGGTTTTAGGGGGGCCAACGTCCTGACTTTC. This translates into CASSLDSGFRGANVLTF.

Only a few counts were recorded for this clonotype. This chain uses TRBV5-5 with TRBJ2-5; tentatively, D is TRBD1 or TRBD2 (6 bases each). The J call is in doubt because the DNA end fits TRBJ2-7 better. Per the germline V gene, CDR1 is SGHKS and CDR2 is YYEKEE (reference sequence). CDR3 size: 15 residues. CDR3: CASSLAWGATYEQYF. CDR3 nucleotide sequence: TGTGCCAGCAGCTTGGCCTGGGGGGCTACCTACGAGCAGTACTTC.

This clonotype was observed at least ten times. The rearrangement uses TRBV7-9 and TRBJ1-1, with D uncertain. The V gene lost 1 base and the J gene lost 5 bases, with 5 bases spanning the gap. CDR1 and CDR2 from the germline V gene are SEHNR and FQNEAQ (reference sequence). This CDR3 has 12 residues. In DNA form, the CDR3 reads TGTGCCAGCAGCTTAGAGCGGACTGAAGCTTTCTTT. Its translation: CASSLERTEAFF.

This clonotype was found many times. The chain has TRBV5-1 and TRBJ1-2; 9 bases line up with TRBD1. This CDR3 contains 16 residues. Looked up from germline, CDR1 is SGHRS and CDR2 is YFSETQ. The V gene end was trimmed by 0 bases and the J gene end by 5 bases; junction bases not matched to a gene: 8. The CDR3 reads CASSLVGTGHSYGYTF. CDR3 nucleotides: TGCGCCAGCAGCTTGGTTGGGACAGGGCATTCTTATGGCTACACCTTC. Based on the CDR3 plus reference TRBV5-1 and TRBJ1-2, the full variable domain is KAGVTQTPRYLIKTRGQQVTLSCSPISGHRSVSWYQQTPGQGLQFLFEYFSETQRNKGNFPGRFSGRQFSNSRSEMNVSTLELGDSALYLCASSLVGTGHSYGYTFGSGTRLTVV.